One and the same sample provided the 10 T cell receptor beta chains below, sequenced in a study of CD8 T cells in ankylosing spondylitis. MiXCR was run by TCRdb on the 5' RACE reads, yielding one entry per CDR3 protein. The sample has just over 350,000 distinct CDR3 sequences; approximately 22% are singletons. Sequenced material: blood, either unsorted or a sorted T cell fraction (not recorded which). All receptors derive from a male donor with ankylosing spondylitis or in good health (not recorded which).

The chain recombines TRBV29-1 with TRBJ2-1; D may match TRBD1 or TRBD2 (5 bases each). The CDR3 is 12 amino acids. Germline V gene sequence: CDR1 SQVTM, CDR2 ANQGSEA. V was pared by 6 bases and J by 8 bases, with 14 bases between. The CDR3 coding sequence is TGCAGCGTGGGGGATTGGACCCATGAGCAGTTCTTC. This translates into CSVGDWTHEQFF.

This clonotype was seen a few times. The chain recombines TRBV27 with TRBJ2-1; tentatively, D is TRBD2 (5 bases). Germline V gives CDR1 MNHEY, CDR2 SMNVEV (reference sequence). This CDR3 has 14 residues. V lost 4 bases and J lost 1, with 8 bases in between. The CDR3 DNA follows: TGTGCCAGCAGTTCCCGAGGGTCCTACAATGAGCAGTTCTTC. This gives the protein CASSSRGSYNEQFF.

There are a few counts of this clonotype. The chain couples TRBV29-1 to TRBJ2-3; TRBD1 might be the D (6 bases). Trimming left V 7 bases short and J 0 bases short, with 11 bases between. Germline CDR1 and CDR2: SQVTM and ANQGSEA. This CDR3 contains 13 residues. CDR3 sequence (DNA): TGCAGCGCCCGGGACATGAGCACAGATACGCAGTATTTT. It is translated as CSARDMSTDTQYF.

The CDR3 DNA reads as TGCGCCAGCAGCTTGGTCGGGGGCCTACCCACAGATACGCAGTATTTT. Its translation: CASSLVGGLPTDTQYF. J is TRBJ2-3 and V is TRBV5-1; either TRBD1 or TRBD2 may fit D (6 bases each). The CDR3 length is 16 residues. Germline loops: CDR1 SGHRS, CDR2 YFSETQ. V was clipped by 0 bases and J by 2 bases, with 13 bases between them.

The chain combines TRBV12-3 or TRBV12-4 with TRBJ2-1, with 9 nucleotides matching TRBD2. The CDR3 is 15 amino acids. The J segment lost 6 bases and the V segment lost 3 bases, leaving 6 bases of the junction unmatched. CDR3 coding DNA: TGTGCCAGCAGTTTTGGTAGCGGGGGTACCAATGAGCAGTTCTTC. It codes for CASSFGSGGTNEQFF.

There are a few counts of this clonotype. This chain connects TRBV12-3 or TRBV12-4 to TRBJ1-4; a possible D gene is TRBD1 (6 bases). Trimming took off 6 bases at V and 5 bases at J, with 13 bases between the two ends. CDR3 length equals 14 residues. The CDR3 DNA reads TGTGCCAGCAGCCACACAGGGCTAAATGAAAAACTGTTTTTT. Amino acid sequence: CASSHTGLNEKLFF.

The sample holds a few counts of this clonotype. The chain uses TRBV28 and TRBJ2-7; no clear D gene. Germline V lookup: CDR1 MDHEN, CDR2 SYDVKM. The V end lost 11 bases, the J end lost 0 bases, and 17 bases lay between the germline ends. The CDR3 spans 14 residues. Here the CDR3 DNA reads TGTGCCTCGGTTTCCGGCCCAGTCTCCTACGAGCAGTACTTC. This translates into CASVSGPVSYEQYF.

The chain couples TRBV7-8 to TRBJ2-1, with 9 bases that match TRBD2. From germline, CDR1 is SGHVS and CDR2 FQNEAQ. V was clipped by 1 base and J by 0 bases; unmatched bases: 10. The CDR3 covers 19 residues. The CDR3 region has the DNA TGTGCCAGCAGCTTAGTTGAGCGGGGGGTCTTCTCCTCCTACAATGAGCAGTTCTTC. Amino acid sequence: CASSLVERGVFSSYNEQFF.

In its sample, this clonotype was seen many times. The DNA of the CDR3 is TGTGCCAGCAGTTGGACAGGGAATTCCTACAATGAGCAGTTCTTC. Translation: CASSWTGNSYNEQFF. The gene calls are TRBV12-3 or TRBV12-4 and TRBJ2-1; TRBD1 matches 8 bases. V was pared by 4 bases and J by 1 base, with 3 bases of the junction left unmatched. CDR3 length equals 15 residues.

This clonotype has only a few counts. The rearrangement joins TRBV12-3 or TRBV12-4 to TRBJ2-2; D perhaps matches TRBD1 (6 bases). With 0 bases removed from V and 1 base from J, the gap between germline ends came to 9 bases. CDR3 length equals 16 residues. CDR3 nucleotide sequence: TGTGCCAGCAGTTTAGCGGACAGCTTGAACACCGGGGAGCTGTTTTTT. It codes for CASSLADSLNTGELFF.